This T cell receptor beta chain was recovered during a study of shared T cell receptors in the human thymus. The germline V gene encodes CDR1 SGHNT and CDR2 YYREEE (reference sequence). The J segment lost 3 bases and the V segment lost 3 bases, leaving 3 bases of the junction unmatched. The CDR3 length is 15 residues. This table comes from immunoSEQ multiplex PCR, and its TCRdb copy is limited to in-frame clones, with some not included. The table shows 700,000 or so clones, with roughly 88% occurring only once. This sample also appeared in a second study, on human thymus T cells.

The chain links TRBV5-4 to TRBJ2-7; 13 nucleotides agree with TRBD2. Sequencing was carried out using thymocytes. The sequence derives from a girl under three years old with a congenital heart defect. CDR3: CASSSGLAGIYEQYF. The CDR3 region has the DNA TGTGCCAGCAGCTCGGGACTAGCGGGGATCTACGAGCAGTACTTC.